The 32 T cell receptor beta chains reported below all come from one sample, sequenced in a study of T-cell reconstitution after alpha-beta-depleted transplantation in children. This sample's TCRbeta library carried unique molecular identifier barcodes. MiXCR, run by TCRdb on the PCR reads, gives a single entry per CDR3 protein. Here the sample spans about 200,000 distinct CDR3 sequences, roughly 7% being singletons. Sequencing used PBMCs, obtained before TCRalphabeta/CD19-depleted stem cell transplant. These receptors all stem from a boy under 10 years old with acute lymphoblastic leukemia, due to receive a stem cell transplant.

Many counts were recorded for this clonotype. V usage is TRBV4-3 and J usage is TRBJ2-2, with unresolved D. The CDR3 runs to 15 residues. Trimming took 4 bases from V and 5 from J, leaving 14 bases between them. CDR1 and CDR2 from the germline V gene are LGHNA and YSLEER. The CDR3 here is CASSRIVLNTGELFF. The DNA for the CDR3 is TGCGCCAGCAGCCGAATTGTGTTGAATACCGGGGAGCTGTTTTTT.

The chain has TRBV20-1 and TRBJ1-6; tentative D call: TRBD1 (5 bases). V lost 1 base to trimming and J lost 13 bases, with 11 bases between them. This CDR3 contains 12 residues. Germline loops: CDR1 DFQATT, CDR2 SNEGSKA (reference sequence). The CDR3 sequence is CSARGDYPPLHF. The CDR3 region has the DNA TGCAGTGCTAGAGGGGACTACCCTCCCCTCCACTTT.

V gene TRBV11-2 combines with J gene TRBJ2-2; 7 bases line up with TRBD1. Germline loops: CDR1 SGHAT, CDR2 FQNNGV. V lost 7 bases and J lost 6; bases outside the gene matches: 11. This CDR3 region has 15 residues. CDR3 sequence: CASKSRGLISGELFF. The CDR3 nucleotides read TGTGCCAGCAAATCTAGGGGGCTAATTTCCGGGGAGCTGTTTTTT.

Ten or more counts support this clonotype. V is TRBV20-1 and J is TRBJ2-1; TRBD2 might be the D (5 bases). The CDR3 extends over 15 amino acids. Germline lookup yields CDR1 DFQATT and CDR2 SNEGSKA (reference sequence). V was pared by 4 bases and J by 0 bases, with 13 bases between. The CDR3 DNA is TGCAGTGCTACCTCCTCAGAGGGCTCCTACAATGAGCAGTTCTTC. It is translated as CSATSSEGSYNEQFF.

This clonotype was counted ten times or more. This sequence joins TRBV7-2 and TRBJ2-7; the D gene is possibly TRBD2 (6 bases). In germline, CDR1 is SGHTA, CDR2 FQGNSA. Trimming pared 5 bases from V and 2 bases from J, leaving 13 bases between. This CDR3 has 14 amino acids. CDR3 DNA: TGTGCCAGCAGCATCGTAGCGGATCCCTACGAGCAGTACTTC. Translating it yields CASSIVADPYEQYF. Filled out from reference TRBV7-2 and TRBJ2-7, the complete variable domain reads GAGVSQSPSNKVTEKGKDVELRCDPISGHTALYWYRQSLGQGLEFLIYFQGNSAPDKSGLPSDRFSAERTGGSVSTLTIQRTQQEDSAVYLCASSIVADPYEQYFGPGTRLTVT.

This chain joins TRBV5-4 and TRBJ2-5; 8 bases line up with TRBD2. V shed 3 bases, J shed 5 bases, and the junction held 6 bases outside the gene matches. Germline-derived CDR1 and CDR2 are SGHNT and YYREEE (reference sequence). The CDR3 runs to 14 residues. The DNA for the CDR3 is TGTGCCAGCAGCTCGGGACTAGGGGTTGAGACCCAGTACTTC. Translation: CASSSGLGVETQYF.

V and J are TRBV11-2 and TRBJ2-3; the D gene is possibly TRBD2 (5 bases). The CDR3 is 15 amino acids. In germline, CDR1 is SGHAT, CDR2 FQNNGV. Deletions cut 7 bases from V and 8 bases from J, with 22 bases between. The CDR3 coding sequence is TGTGCCAGCACCAACCGGGAATTAGCACTTGGTACGCAGTATTTT. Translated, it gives CASTNRELALGTQYF.

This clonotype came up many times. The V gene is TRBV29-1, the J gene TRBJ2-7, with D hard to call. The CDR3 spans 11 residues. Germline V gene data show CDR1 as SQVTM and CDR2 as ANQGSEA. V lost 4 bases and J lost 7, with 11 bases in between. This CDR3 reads CSVVSWKEQYF. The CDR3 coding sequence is TGCAGCGTTGTTTCGTGGAAAGAGCAGTACTTC.

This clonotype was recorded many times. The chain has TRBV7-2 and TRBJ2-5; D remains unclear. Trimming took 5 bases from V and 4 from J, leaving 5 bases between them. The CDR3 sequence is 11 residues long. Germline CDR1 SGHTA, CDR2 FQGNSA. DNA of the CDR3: TGTGCCAGCAGCGTGTTAGAGACCCAGTACTTC. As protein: CASSVLETQYF.

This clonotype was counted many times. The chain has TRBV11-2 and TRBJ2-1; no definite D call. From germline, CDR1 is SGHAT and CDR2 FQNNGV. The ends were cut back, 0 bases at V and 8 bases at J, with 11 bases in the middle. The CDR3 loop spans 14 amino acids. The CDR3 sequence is CASSLDRPSDEQFF. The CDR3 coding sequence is TGTGCCAGCAGCTTAGACAGGCCCAGCGATGAGCAGTTCTTC.

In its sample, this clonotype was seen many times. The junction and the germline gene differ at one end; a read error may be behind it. The CDR3 loop is CASSIAARASDTQYF. CDR3 nucleotides: TGTGCCAGCAGCATAGCGGCCAGGGCCTCAGATACGCAGTATTTT. The V call is TRBV7-2, the J call TRBJ2-3; D is possibly TRBD2 (6 bases). The CDR3 length is 15 residues. Germline values: CDR1 SGHTA, CDR2 FQGNSA.

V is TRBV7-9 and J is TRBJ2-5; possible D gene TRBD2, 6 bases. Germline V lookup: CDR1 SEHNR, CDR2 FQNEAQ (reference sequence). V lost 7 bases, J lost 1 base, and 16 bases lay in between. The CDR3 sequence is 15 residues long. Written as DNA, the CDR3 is TGTGCCAGCAAGGGTTCCTCTAGCGTCCAAGAGACCCAGTACTTC. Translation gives CASKGSSSVQETQYF.

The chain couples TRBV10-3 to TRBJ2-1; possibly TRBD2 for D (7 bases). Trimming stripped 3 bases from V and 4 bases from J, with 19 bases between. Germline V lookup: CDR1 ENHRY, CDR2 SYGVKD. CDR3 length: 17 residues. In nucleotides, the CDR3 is TGTGCCATCAGTGATCGAGAGGGGGGGCTATCGTACAATGAGCAGTTCTTC. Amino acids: CAISDREGGLSYNEQFF.

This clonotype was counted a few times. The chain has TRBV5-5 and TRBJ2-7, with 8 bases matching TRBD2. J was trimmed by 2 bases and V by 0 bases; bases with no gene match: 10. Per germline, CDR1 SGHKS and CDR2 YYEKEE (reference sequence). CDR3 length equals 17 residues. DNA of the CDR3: TGTGCCAGCAGCTTGGCCGTTCTGGCGGGAGGCGCCTACGAGCAGTACTTC. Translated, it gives CASSLAVLAGGAYEQYF.

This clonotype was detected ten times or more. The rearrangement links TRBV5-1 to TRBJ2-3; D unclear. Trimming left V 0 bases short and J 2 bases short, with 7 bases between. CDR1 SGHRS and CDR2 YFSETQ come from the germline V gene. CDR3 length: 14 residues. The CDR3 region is CASSLEGITDTQYF. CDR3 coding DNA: TGCGCCAGCAGCTTGGAGGGAATCACAGATACGCAGTATTTT.

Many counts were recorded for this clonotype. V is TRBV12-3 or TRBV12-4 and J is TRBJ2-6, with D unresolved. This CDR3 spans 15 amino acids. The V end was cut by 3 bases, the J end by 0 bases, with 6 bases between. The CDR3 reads CASSLVGSGANVLTF. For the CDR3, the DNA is TGTGCCAGCAGTTTGGTGGGCTCTGGGGCCAACGTCCTGACTTTC.

The CDR3 DNA reads TGTGCCAGCAGTAAAAGGGATGAGCAGTTCTTC. Its translation: CASSKRDEQFF. V usage is TRBV12-3 or TRBV12-4 and J usage is TRBJ2-1, with D hard to call. Between the trimmed V and J ends, which lost 5 bases and 8 bases, there was a span of 7 bases. The CDR3 runs to 11 residues.

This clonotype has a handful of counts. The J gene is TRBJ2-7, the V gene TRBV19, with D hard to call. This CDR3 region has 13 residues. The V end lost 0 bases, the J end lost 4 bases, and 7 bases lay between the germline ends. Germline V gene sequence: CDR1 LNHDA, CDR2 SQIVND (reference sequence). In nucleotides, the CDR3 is TGTGCCAGTAGTATAGAGCCGTCATACGAGCAGTACTTC. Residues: CASSIEPSYEQYF.

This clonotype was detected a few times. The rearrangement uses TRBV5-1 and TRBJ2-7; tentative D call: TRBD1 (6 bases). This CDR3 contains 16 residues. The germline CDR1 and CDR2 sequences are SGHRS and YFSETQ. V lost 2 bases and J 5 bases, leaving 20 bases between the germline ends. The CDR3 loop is CASSFLGQGFTNEQYF. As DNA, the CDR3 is TGCGCCAGCAGCTTTTTGGGTCAGGGGTTCACCAACGAGCAGTACTTC.

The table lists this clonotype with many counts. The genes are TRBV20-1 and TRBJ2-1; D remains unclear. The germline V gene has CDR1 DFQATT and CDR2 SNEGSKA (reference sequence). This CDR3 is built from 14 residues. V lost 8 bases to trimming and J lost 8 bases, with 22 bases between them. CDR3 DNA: TGCAGTACCCCAACGACCCTACCTCTCGATGAGCAGTTCTTC. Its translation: CSTPTTLPLDEQFF.

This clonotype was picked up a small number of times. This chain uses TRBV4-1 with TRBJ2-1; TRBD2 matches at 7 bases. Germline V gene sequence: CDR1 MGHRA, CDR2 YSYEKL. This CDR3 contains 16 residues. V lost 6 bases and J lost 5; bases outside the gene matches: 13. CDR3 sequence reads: CASSLSFVGGDNEQFF. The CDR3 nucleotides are TGCGCCAGCAGTCTCTCCTTCGTGGGAGGGGACAATGAGCAGTTCTTC.

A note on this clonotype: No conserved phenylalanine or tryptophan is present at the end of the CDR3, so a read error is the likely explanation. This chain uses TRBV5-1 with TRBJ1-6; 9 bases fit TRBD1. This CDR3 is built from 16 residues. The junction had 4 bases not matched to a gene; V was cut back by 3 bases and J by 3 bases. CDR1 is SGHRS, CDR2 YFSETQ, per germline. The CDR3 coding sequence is TGCGCCAGCAGCTGGGACAGGGAGAACTATAATTCACCCCTCCACTAT. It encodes CASSWDRENYNSPLHY.

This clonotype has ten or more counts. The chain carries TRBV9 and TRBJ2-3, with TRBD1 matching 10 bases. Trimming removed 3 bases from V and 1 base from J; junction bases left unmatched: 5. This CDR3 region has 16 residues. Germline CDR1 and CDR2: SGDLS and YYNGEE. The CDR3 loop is CASSAAGTGGTDTQYF. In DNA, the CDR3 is TGTGCCAGCAGCGCAGCAGGGACAGGGGGCACAGATACGCAGTATTTT.

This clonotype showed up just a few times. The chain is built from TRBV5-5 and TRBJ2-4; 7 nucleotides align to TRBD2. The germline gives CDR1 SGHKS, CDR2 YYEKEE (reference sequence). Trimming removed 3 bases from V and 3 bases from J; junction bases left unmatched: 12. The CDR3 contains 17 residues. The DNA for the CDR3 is TGTGCCAGCAGCTCCGTCGGGGAGGGTATGGACAAAAACATTCAGTACTTC. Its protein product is CASSSVGEGMDKNIQYF.

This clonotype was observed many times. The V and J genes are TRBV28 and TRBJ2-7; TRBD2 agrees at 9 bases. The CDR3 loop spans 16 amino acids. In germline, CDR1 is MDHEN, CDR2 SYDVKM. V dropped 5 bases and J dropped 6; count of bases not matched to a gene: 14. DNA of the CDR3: TGTGCCAGCAGTGCCCCGGGGGCTAGCGGGAAATTCGAGCAGTACTTC. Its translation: CASSAPGASGKFEQYF.

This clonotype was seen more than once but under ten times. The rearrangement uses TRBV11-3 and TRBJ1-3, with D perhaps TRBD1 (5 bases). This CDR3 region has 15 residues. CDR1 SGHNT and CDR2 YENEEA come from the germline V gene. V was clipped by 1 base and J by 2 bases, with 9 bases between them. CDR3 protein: CASSLAGTAGNTIYF. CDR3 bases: TGTGCCAGCAGCTTAGCCGGGACGGCTGGAAACACCATATATTTT.

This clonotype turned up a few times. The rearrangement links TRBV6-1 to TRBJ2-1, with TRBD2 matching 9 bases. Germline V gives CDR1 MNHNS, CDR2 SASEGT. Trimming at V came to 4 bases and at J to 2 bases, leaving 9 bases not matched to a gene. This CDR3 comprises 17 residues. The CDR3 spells CASSVTSGLQTYNEQFF. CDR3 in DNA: TGTGCCAGCAGTGTGACTAGCGGACTCCAGACCTACAATGAGCAGTTCTTC.

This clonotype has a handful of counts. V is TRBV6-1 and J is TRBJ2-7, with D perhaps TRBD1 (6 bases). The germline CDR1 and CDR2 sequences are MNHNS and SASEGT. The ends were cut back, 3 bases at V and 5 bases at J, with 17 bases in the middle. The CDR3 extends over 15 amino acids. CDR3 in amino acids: CASSDPPYREDEQYF. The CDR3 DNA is TGTGCCAGCAGTGATCCCCCCTACAGGGAAGACGAGCAGTACTTC.

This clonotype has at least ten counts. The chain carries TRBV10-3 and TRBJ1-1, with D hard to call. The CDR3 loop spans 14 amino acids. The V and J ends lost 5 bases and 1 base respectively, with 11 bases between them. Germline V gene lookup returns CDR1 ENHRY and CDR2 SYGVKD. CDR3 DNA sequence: TGTGCCATCAGTTTCCAATCGGGGAACACTGAAGCTTTCTTT. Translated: CAISFQSGNTEAFF.

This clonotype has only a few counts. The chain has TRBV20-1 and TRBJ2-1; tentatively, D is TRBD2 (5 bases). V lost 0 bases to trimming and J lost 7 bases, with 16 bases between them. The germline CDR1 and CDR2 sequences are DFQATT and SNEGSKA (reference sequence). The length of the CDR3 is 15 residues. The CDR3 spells CSARDPRPGINEQFF. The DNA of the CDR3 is TGCAGTGCTAGAGATCCGAGGCCGGGAATTAATGAGCAGTTCTTC.

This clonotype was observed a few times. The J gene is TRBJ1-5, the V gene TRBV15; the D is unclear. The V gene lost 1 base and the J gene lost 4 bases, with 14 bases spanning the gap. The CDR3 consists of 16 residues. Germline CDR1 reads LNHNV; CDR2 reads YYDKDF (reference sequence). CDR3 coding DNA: TGTGCCACCAGCAGAGGCTCCCACTTAAAGAATCAGCCCCAGCATTTT. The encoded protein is CATSRGSHLKNQPQHF.

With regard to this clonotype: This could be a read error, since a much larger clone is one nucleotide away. Here the CDR3 DNA reads TGTGCCAGCGGTTTTTCTCGGACAAGCTCCTACAATGAGCAGTTCTTC. The encoded protein is CASGFSRTSSYNEQFF. The chain has TRBV28 and TRBJ2-1, with D perhaps matching TRBD1 (5 bases). Germline CDR1 MDHEN, CDR2 SYDVKM. CDR3 length: 16 residues.